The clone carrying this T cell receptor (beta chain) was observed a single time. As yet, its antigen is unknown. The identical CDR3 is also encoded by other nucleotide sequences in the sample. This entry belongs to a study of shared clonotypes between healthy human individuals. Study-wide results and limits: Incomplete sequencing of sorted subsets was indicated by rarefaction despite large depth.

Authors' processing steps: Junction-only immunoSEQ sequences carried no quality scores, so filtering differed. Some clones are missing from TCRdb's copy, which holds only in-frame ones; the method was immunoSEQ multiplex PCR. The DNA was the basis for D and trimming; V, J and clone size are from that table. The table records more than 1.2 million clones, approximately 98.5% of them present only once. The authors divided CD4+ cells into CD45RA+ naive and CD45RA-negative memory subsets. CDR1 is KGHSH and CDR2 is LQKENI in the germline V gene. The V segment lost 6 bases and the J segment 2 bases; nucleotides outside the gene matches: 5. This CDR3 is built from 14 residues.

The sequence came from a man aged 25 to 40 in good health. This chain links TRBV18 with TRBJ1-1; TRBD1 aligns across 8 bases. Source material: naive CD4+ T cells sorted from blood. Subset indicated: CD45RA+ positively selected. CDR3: CASSLGTGNTEAFF. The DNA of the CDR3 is TGTGCCAGCTCGCTCGGGACAGGTAACACTGAAGCTTTCTTT.